The 26 T cell receptor beta chains below were found in one sample sequenced in a study of regulatory T cells in long-lasting Graves disease. The time point denotes: persistent/refractory GD, antithyroid drugs over 5 years with positive TRAb. RNA isolated from PBMCs was used to make the TCR library. Construction of the TCR beta libraries employed iRepertoire HTBI primers in conjunction with Arm-PCR of CDR3 regions. Each CDR3 protein gets one entry after TCRdb re-called the multiplex PCR reads with MiXCR. Of 600,000 to 850,000 distinct CDR3 sequences in the sample, about 32% were seen once. Source: peripheral blood mononuclear cells (PBMCs), taken when the disease was refractory, from a patient treated with antithyroid drugs. The origin of the receptors is a female donor with Graves disease.

The V call is TRBV10-3, the J call TRBJ2-7, with 11 bases that match TRBD2. The CDR3 covers 15 residues. Germline assignment: CDR1 ENHRY and CDR2 SYGVKD. Trimming removed 2 bases from V and 7 bases from J; junction bases left unmatched: 7. The CDR3 reads CAISEGLAGSREQYF. The CDR3 nucleotides read TGTGCCATCAGTGAGGGACTAGCGGGTTCGCGGGAGCAGTACTTC.

This clonotype was seen a few times. The chain carries TRBV7-3 and TRBJ1-2; D not resolved. The CDR3 consists of 15 residues. The V gene's germline CDR1 is SGHTA and CDR2 FQGTGA. Trimming took off 5 bases at V and 8 bases at J, with 21 bases between the two ends. The DNA of the CDR3 is TGTGCCAGCAGCCTTAATGGGGAGGGCAGATGGGGCTACACCTTC. As protein: CASSLNGEGRWGYTF.

This rearrangement joins TRBV19 to TRBJ2-7; 9 positions agree with TRBD2. J gave up 2 bases and V 9 bases, and 8 bases lay outside the gene matches. The CDR3 spans 14 residues. Germline V CDR1 and CDR2: LNHDA, SQIVND (reference sequence). CDR3 residues: CASAVAGGTYEQYF. For the CDR3, the DNA is TGTGCCAGCGCCGTGGCGGGAGGGACCTACGAGCAGTACTTC. Looking up the rest from reference TRBV19 and TRBJ2-7 gives the full variable domain: DGGITQSPKYLFRKEGQNVTLSCEQNLNHDAMYWYRQDPGQGLRLIYYSQIVNDFQKGDIAEGYSVSREKKESFPLTVTSAQKNPTAFYLCASAVAGGTYEQYFGPGTRLTVT.

This chain connects TRBV19 to TRBJ1-1, with D unclear. V shed 2 bases and J shed 1 base, with 23 bases lying between them. Per the germline V gene, CDR1 is LNHDA and CDR2 is SQIVND (reference sequence). The CDR3 spans 19 residues. The CDR3 coding sequence is TGTGCCAGTAGTATACCTATCGGTCGAAGGAGTAGGACGAACACTGAAGCTTTCTTT. It translates to CASSIPIGRRSRTNTEAFF.

This clonotype was seen at least ten times. The V and J genes are TRBV30 and TRBJ1-1, with D hard to call. V lost 0 bases and J 4 bases, leaving 3 bases between the germline ends. The V gene's germline CDR1 is GTSNPN and CDR2 SVGIG (reference sequence). The CDR3 has 11 residues. CDR3 sequence (DNA): TGTGCCTGGAGTGTTCCCACTGAAGCTTTCTTT. The encoded protein is CAWSVPTEAFF.

This clonotype appeared a few times. V usage is TRBV28 and J usage is TRBJ1-1; TRBD1 matches at 10 bases. This CDR3 spans 17 amino acids. Germline CDR1 is MDHEN and CDR2 is SYDVKM. J lost 1 base, V lost 0 bases, and 5 bases had no gene match. The CDR3 DNA is TGTGCCAGCAGTTTATGGGGGACAGGGGCTCGGAACACTGAAGCTTTCTTT. Encoded protein: CASSLWGTGARNTEAFF.

This clonotype was seen a handful of times. The J gene is TRBJ1-2, the V gene TRBV5-6, with D hard to call. Germline V gene lookup returns CDR1 SGHDT and CDR2 YYEEEE. V lost 2 bases, J lost 8 bases, and 10 bases lay in between. This CDR3 contains 12 residues. The CDR3: CASSFSNPGYTF. CDR3 nucleotide sequence: TGTGCCAGCAGCTTCTCCAACCCCGGCTACACCTTC. Drawing the rest from reference TRBV5-6 and TRBJ1-2, the complete variable domain is DAGVTQSPTHLIKTRGQQVTLRCSPKSGHDTVSWYQQALGQGPQFIFQYYEEEERQRGNFPDRFSGHQFPNYSSELNVNALLLGDSALYLCASSFSNPGYTFGSGTRLTVV.

The chain carries TRBV12-3 or TRBV12-4 and TRBJ2-7; 9 nucleotides match TRBD1. This CDR3 comprises 14 residues. V shed 6 bases, J shed 3 bases, and the junction held 6 bases outside the gene matches. CDR3 residues: CASRPGQGDYEQYF. DNA of the CDR3: TGTGCCAGCAGGCCGGGACAGGGAGACTACGAGCAGTACTTC.

Notes on this clonotype: It is likely a read error, because the conserved phenylalanine at the end of the CDR3 is missing. The rearrangement uses TRBV5-5 and TRBJ2-2, with 7 bases lining up with TRBD1. Trimming took 4 bases from V and 3 from J; bases not matched to a gene: 3. The CDR3 covers 14 residues. Germline lookup yields CDR1 SGHKS and CDR2 YYEKEE (reference sequence). The CDR3 here is CASSQQGHTGELFS. Written as DNA, the CDR3 is TGTGCCAGCAGCCAACAGGGGCACACCGGGGAGCTGTTTTCT.

The genes are TRBV25-1 and TRBJ2-1, with 10 bases identical to TRBD2. The J call may be mistaken, given a closer DNA end match to TRBJ2-5. Germline lookup yields CDR1 MGHDK and CDR2 SYGVNS. This CDR3 contains 13 residues. CDR3 amino acids: CASTLAGRETQYF. The CDR3 coding sequence is TGTGCCAGCACACTAGCGGGAAGAGAGACCCAGTACTTC.

This clonotype was seen a few times. The rearrangement joins TRBV25-1 to TRBJ1-1, with D tentatively TRBD1 (5 bases). V was shortened by 1 base and J by 4 bases, with 16 bases between the two germline ends. Per the germline V gene, CDR1 is MGHDK and CDR2 is SYGVNS. There are 16 residues in the CDR3. Here the CDR3 DNA reads TGTGCCAGCAGTGAATCGAGGGTTGGGGCGCCCACTGAAGCTTTCTTT. It is translated as CASSESRVGAPTEAFF.

The rearrangement joins TRBV11-2 to TRBJ2-3; no reliable D call. The length of the CDR3 is 14 residues. Germline V gene data show CDR1 as SGHAT and CDR2 as FQNNGV. Trimming stripped 1 base from V and 0 bases from J, with 5 bases between. CDR3 protein: CASSLVRSTDTQYF. The CDR3 DNA sequence: TGTGCCAGCAGCTTAGTCCGGAGCACAGATACGCAGTATTTT.

The CDR3 reads CASSPLAGAGSYEQYF. The CDR3 region has the DNA TGTGCCAGCAGTCCACTAGCGGGAGCGGGCTCCTACGAGCAGTACTTC. The chain employs TRBV6-2 or TRBV6-3 and TRBJ2-7; 11 bases are a match to TRBD2. CDR1 is MNHEY, CDR2 SVGEGT, per germline. V was clipped by 5 bases and J by 0 bases; unmatched bases: 6. This CDR3 contains 16 residues.

There are a few counts of this clonotype. The rearrangement links TRBV6-2 or TRBV6-3 to TRBJ1-5; no firm D call. Trimming left V 0 bases short and J 0 bases short, with 6 bases between. The CDR3 has 15 amino acids. Germline CDR1 and CDR2: MNHEY and SVGEGT. Written as DNA, the CDR3 is TGTGCCAGCAGTTACTCGCTTCATAGCAATCAGCCCCAGCATTTT. This sequence encodes CASSYSLHSNQPQHF.

V usage is TRBV10-3 and J usage is TRBJ1-2; D gene ambiguous. V lost 3 bases and J lost 0, with 8 bases in between. This CDR3 is 14 amino acids long. Germline assignment: CDR1 ENHRY and CDR2 SYGVKD. The CDR3 spells CAISDQPANYGYTF. CDR3 DNA sequence: TGTGCCATCAGTGACCAGCCGGCTAACTATGGCTACACCTTC.

This chain links TRBV20-1 with TRBJ2-5, with D perhaps being TRBD1 or TRBD2 (5 bases each). The CDR3 is 14 residues long. Per the germline V gene, CDR1 is DFQATT and CDR2 is SNEGSKA (reference sequence). Trimming shortened V by 5 bases and J by 2 bases, and 15 bases separated the two germline ends. Here the CDR3 reads CSASPRGAQETQYF. CDR3 sequence (DNA): TGCAGTGCTTCCCCCAGAGGGGCTCAAGAGACCCAGTACTTC.

This clonotype was observed at least ten times. V is TRBV28 and J is TRBJ1-1; 9 bases are shared with TRBD1. The CDR3 has 16 residues. J lost 4 bases, V lost 4 bases, and 10 bases had no gene match. The germline V gene has CDR1 MDHEN and CDR2 SYDVKM. The CDR3 nucleotides read TGTGCCAGCAGTTATCCCATAACGACAGGGGGCACTGAAGCTTTCTTT. Protein: CASSYPITTGGTEAFF.

This clonotype was seen repeatedly, ten times or more. The gene calls are TRBV2 and TRBJ1-2, with D possibly matching TRBD1 (6 bases). Trimming pared 11 bases from V and 3 bases from J, leaving 16 bases between. Germline CDR1 SNHLY, CDR2 FYNNEI. The CDR3 contains 13 residues. CDR3 DNA: TGTGCCGGGAAACAGGGTGGTGACTATGGCTACACCTTC. Protein: CAGKQGGDYGYTF.

The rearrangement links TRBV12-3 or TRBV12-4 to TRBJ2-7; D gene ambiguous. The V end was cut by 5 bases, the J end by 1 base, with 18 bases between. The CDR3 contains 16 residues. The CDR3 protein is CASSISLRVTSYEQYF. CDR3 DNA sequence: TGTGCCAGCAGTATAAGTCTCCGGGTAACTTCCTACGAGCAGTACTTC.

Note on this clonotype: The junction differs from germline at one of its ends, possibly a read error. The chain carries TRBV5-1 and TRBJ2-5; 13 bases are shared with TRBD2. Germline lookup yields CDR1 SGHRS and CDR2 YFSETQ. This CDR3 region has 18 residues. The CDR3 here is CASSLGLAGAPYQEAQYF. The CDR3 DNA reads TGCGCCAGCAGCCTCGGACTAGCGGGAGCCCCGTACCAAGAGGCCCAGTACTTC. Supplemented by reference TRBV5-1 and TRBJ2-5, the full variable domain reads KAGVTQTPRYLIKTRGQQVTLSCSPISGHRSVSWYQQTPGQGLQFLFEYFSETQRNKGNFPGRFSGRQFSNSRSEMNVSTLELGDSALYLCASSLGLAGAPYQEAQYFGPGTRLLVL.

This clonotype was observed a single time. The V gene is TRBV7-9, the J gene TRBJ1-2; TRBD1 is a possible D gene (6 bases). V lost 5 bases and J 2 bases, leaving 30 bases between the germline ends. Germline CDR1 SEHNR, CDR2 FQNEAQ (reference sequence). The CDR3 is 20 amino acids. The CDR3 region is CASSLSRAGAFRDLNYGYTF. As DNA, the CDR3 is TGTGCCAGCAGCCTAAGTCGGGCAGGGGCTTTCCGGGACCTAAACTATGGCTACACCTTC.

This clonotype was counted between two and nine times. The chain is built from TRBV11-2 and TRBJ1-1; D is possibly TRBD1 (6 bases). V was clipped by 5 bases and J by 6 bases, with 16 bases between them. Per germline, CDR1 SGHAT and CDR2 FQNNGV. The CDR3 runs 14 residues. The CDR3 bases are TGTGCCAGCAGCCGAGTCGCAGGGGTTGCTGAAGCTTTCTTT. It encodes CASSRVAGVAEAFF.

This clonotype showed up just a few times. V and J are TRBV19 and TRBJ1-2; D is ambiguous. Deletions cut 6 bases from V and 3 bases from J, with 17 bases between. The CDR3 consists of 15 residues. Germline values: CDR1 LNHDA, CDR2 SQIVND (reference sequence). The CDR3 coding sequence is TGTGCCAGTAGCCGCGGGGTAGTTACGGACTATGGCTACACCTTC. It specifies CASSRGVVTDYGYTF.

V gene TRBV6-2 or TRBV6-3 combines with J gene TRBJ2-5, with TRBD1 identical over 7 bases. V shed 6 bases and J 2 bases; nucleotides not matched to a gene: 6. This CDR3 is 14 amino acids long. Per germline, CDR1 MNHEY and CDR2 SVGEGT. CDR3 bases: TGTGCCAGCAGCGACCGACAGGGACAAGAGACCCAGTACTTC. It codes for CASSDRQGQETQYF.

The V and J genes are TRBV2 and TRBJ2-2; D gene ambiguous. Between the trimmed V and J ends, which lost 6 bases and 4 bases, there was a span of 9 bases. The CDR3 spans 13 residues. Per germline, CDR1 SNHLY and CDR2 FYNNEI. The CDR3 loop is CASSSLPTGELFF. The DNA of the CDR3 is TGTGCCAGCAGCTCCCTTCCCACCGGGGAGCTGTTTTTT.

For this clonotype: Possible read error: a much larger clone is one base away. The final CDR3 position lacks the conserved phenylalanine or tryptophan, pointing to a likely read error. This sequence joins TRBV24-1 and TRBJ1-2; D is ambiguous. The CDR3 consists of 15 residues. Germline loops: CDR1 KGHDR, CDR2 SFDVKD. Trimming left V 2 bases short and J 3 bases short, with 12 bases between. CDR3 nucleotides: TGTGCCACCAGTGATTCAGGCGGTACTTACTATGGCTACACCCTC. It is translated as CATSDSGGTYYGYTL.